The text below deals with one T cell receptor beta chain. Its antigen is as yet unknown. Germline CDR1 is SGHAT and CDR2 is FQNNGV. This CDR3 region has 18 residues. V dropped 0 bases and J dropped 4; count of bases not matched to a gene: 10. The template, about 510 ng total RNA, yielded TCR beta cDNA made with a constant-region primer. Nested multiplex PCR, run for three rounds with slightly modified ARM-PCR, yielded TCR beta libraries. Two initial PCR rounds of around 10 cycles each paired TRBV1-TRBV30 forward primers with a C-beta reverse primer. Each CDR3 protein is one row after TCRdb ran MiXCR on the multiplex PCR reads. The sample consists of around 120,000 distinct CDR3 sequences, 55% to 65% of them appearing once. This specimen comes from a study of tumor-infiltrating lymphocytes in primary liver carcinoma. Bulk tissue was left unsorted, and RNA and DNA were co-extracted from 20-30 mg of it.

Study results and caveats: Blood had a significantly lower top-250-clone fraction than tumors did (p = 0.039).

This TCR derives from an older woman with primary liver carcinoma and hepatitis B virus infection. The material sequenced was liver tumor tissue from sampling region 1. Subset indicated: tumor region T1, superior pole. The genes are TRBV11-2 and TRBJ2-3, with 10 bases aligning to TRBD2. CDR3 loop: CASSLESLLAGWADTQYF. The CDR3 DNA sequence: TGTGCCAGCAGCTTAGAGTCTTTACTAGCGGGATGGGCAGATACGCAGTATTTT.